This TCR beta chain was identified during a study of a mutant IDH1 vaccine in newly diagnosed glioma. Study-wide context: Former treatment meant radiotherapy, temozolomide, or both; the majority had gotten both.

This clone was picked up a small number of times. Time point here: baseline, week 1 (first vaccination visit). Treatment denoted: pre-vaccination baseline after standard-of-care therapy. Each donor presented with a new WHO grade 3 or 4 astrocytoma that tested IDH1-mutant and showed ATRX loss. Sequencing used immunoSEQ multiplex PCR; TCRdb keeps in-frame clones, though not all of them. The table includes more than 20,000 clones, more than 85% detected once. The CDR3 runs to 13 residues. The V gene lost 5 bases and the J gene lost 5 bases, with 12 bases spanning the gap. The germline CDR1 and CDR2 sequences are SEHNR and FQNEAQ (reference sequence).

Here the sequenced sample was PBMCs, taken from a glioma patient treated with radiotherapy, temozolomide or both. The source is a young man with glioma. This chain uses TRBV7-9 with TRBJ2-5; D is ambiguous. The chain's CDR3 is CASSPAGWETQYF. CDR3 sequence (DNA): TGTGCCAGCAGCCCAGCAGGTTGGGAGACCCAGTACTTC. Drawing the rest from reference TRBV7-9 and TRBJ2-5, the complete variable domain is DTGVSQNPRHKITKRGQNVTFRCDPISEHNRLYWYRQTLGQGPEFLTYFQNEAQLEKSRLLSDRFSAERPKGSFSTLEIQRTEQGDSAMYLCASSPAGWETQYFGPGTRLLVL.